This T cell receptor beta chain was recorded in a study of identical twins. Study observations and caveats: Zero-insertion results could be subject to partial confounding by invariant MAIT and iNKT cells. Within monozygotic twins, out-of-frame TCR alpha sharing was underestimated by the models. Insertions were reduced in abundant cord blood beta clonotypes but not in memory repertoires.

The sample holds many counts of this clonotype. What it binds is unknown. One junction end does not reproduce the germline sequence, and a read error may be involved. In every case, the donor was a healthy Caucasian. This CDR3 contains 15 residues. TCRdb passed the 5' RACE reads through MiXCR, listing each CDR3 protein once. The sample contains 640,000 or so distinct CDR3 sequences, around 6% of which appear only once. The sequence was obtained from a man between 18 and 29 years old in good health. Material: naive T cells sorted from blood. The V gene is TRBV12-3 or TRBV12-4, the J gene TRBJ2-1, with unresolved D. CDR3 DNA sequence: TGTGCCAGCAGCCTATCACGCAGCTCCTACAATGAGCAGCTCTTC. It translates to CASSLSRSSYNEQLF.